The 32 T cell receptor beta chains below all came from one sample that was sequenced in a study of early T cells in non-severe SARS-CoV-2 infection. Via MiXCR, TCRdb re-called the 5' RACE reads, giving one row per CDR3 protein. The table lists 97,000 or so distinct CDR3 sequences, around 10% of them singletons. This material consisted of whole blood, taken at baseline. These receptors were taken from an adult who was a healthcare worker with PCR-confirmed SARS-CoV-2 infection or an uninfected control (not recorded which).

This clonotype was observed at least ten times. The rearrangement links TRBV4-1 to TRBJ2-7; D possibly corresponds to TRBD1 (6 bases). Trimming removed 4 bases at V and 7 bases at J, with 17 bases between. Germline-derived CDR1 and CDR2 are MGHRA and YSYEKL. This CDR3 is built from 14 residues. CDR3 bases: TGCGCCAGCAGCCTCGGGGTGGGGGCGCGGGAGCAGTACTTC. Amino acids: CASSLGVGAREQYF.

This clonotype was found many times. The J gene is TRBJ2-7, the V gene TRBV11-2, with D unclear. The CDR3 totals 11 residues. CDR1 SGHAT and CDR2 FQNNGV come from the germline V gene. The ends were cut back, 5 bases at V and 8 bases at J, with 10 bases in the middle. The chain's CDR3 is CASSPAGKQYF. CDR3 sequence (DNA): TGTGCCAGCAGCCCCGCTGGCAAGCAGTACTTC.

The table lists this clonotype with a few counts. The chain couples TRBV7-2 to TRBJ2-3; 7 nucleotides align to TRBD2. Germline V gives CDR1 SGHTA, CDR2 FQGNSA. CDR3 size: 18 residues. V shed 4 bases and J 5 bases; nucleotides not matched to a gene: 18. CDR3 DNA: TGTGCCAGCAGCTCATTTCCCACCAAGCGGGGTGGCGGAGATACGCAGTATTTT. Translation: CASSSFPTKRGGGDTQYF. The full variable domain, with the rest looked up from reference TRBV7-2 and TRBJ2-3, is GAGVSQSPSNKVTEKGKDVELRCDPISGHTALYWYRQSLGQGLEFLIYFQGNSAPDKSGLPSDRFSAERTGGSVSTLTIQRTQQEDSAVYLCASSSFPTKRGGGDTQYFGPGTRLTVL.

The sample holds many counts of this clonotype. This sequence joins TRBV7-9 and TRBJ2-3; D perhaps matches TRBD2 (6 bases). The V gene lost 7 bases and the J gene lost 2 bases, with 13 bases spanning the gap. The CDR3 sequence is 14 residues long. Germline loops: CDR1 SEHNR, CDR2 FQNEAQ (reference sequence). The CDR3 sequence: CASNRPGLTDTQYF. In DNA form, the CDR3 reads TGTGCCAGCAACCGACCGGGACTCACAGATACGCAGTATTTT.

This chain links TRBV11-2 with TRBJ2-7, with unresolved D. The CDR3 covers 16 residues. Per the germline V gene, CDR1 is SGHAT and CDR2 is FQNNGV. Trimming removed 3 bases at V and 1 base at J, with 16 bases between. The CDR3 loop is CASSFPQGQRSYEQYF. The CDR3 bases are TGTGCCAGCAGCTTCCCTCAAGGGCAGAGATCCTACGAGCAGTACTTC.

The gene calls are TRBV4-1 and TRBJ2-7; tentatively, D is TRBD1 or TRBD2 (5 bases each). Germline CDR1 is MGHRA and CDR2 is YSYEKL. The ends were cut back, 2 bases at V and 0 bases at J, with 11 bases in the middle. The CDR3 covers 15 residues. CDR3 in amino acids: CASSQTGTASYEQYF. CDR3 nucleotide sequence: TGCGCCAGCAGCCAAACCGGGACGGCCTCCTACGAGCAGTACTTC.

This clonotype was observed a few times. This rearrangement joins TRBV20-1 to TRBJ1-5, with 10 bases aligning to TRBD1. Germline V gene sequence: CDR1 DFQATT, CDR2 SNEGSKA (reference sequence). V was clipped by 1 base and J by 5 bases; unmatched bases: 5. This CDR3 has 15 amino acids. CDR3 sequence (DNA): TGCAGTGCTAGAGTAGGGACAGGGGCACATCAGCCCCAGCATTTT. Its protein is CSARVGTGAHQPQHF.

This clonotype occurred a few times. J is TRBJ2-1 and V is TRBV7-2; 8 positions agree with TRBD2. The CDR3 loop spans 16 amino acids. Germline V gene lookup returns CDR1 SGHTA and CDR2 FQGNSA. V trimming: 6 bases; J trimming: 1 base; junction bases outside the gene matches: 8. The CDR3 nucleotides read TGTGCCAGCAGACCCCGGCTAGCGGGTTCCTACAATGAGCAGTTCTTC. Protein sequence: CASRPRLAGSYNEQFF.

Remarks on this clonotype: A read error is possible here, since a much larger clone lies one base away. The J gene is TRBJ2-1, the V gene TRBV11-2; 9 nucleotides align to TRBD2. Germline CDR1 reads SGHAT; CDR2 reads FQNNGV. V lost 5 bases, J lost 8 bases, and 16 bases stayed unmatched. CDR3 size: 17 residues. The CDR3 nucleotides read TGTGCCAGCAGCCTCGCCGGGACTAGCCGCCCCGGGGATGAGCAGTTCTTC. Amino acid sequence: CASSLAGTSRPGDEQFF.

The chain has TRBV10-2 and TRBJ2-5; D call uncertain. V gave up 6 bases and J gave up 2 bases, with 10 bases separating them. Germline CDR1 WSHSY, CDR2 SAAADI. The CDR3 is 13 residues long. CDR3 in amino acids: CASRETVQETQYF. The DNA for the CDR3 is TGCGCCAGCAGGGAAACCGTTCAAGAGACCCAGTACTTC.

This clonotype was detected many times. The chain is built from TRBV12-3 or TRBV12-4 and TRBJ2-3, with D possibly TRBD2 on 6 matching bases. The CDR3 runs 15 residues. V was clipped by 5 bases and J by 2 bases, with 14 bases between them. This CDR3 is CASSPQTGATDTQYF. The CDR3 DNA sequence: TGTGCCAGCAGTCCGCAAACGGGAGCCACAGATACGCAGTATTTT.

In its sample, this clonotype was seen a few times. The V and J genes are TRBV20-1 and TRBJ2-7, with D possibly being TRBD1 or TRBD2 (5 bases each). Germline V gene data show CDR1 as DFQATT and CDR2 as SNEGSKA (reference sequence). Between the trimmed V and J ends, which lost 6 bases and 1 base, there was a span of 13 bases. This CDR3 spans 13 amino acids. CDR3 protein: CSADRDQSYEQYF. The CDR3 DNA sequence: TGCAGTGCGGACCGGGACCAGTCCTACGAGCAGTACTTC.

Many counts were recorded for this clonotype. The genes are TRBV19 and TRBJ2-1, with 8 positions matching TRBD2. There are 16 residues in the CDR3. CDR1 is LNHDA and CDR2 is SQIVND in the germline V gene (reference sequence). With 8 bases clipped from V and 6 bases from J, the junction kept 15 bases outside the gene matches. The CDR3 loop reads CASQKWLAGGGNEQFF. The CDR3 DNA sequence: TGTGCCAGTCAAAAGTGGTTGGCGGGAGGTGGCAATGAGCAGTTCTTC.

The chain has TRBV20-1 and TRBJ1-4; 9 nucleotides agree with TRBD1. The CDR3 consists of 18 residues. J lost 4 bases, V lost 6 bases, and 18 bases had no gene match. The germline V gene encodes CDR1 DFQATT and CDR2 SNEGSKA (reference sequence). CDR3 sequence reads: CSARDREAVSPFNEKLFF. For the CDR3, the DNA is TGCAGTGCGAGGGACAGGGAAGCCGTAAGCCCTTTTAATGAAAAACTGTTTTTT.

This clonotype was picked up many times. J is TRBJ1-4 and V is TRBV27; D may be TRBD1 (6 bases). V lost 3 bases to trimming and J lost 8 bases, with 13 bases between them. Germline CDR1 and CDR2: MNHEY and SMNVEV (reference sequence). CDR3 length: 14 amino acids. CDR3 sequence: CASSFRDTREKLFF. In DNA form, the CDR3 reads TGTGCCAGCAGTTTCCGGGACACTCGGGAAAAACTGTTTTTT.

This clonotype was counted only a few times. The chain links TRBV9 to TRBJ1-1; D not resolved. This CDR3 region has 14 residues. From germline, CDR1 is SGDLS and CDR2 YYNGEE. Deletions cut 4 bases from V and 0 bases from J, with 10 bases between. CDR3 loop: CASSKDPLNTEAFF. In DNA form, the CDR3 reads TGTGCCAGCAGCAAAGACCCATTGAACACTGAAGCTTTCTTT.

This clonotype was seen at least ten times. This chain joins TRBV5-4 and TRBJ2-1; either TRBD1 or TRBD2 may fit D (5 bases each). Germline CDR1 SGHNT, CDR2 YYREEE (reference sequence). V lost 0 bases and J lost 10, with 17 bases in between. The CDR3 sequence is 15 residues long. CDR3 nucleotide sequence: TGTGCCAGCAGCTTGGGTTTAACGTTTCGGGACGAGCAGTTCTTC. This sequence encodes CASSLGLTFRDEQFF.

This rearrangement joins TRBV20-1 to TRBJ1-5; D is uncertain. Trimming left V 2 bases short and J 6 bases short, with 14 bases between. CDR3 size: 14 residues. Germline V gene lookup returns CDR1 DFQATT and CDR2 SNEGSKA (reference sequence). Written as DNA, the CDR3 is TGCAGTGCTAGAATGGGTGAAGGCACTCAGCCCCAGCATTTT. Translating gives CSARMGEGTQPQHF.

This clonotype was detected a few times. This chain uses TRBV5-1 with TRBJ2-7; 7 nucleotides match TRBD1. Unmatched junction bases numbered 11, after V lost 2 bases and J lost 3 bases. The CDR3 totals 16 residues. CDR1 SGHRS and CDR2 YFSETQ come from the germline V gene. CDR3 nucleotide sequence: TGCGCCAGCAGCTTAAGTTTGTCGACAGGGTACTACGAGCAGTACTTC. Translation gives CASSLSLSTGYYEQYF.

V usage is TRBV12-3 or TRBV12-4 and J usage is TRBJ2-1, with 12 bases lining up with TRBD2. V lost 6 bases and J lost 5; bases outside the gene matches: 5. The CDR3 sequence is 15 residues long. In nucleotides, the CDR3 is TGTGCCAGCAGCCCTCGGACTAGCGGGAACAATGAGCAGTTCTTC. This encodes CASSPRTSGNNEQFF.

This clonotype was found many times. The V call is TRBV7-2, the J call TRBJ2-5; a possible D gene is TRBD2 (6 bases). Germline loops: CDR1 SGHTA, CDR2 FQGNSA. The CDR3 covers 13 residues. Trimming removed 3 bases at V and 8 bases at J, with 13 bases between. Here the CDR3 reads CASSFRRERTQYF. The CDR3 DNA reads TGTGCCAGCAGCTTTCGACGGGAGCGCACCCAGTACTTC.

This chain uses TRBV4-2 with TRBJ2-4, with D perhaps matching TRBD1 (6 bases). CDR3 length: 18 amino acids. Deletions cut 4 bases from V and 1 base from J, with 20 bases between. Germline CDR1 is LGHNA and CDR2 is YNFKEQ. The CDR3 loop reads CASSRSLRQEAAKNIQYF. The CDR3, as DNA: TGTGCCAGCAGCCGCAGTCTAAGACAGGAAGCTGCCAAAAACATTCAGTACTTC.

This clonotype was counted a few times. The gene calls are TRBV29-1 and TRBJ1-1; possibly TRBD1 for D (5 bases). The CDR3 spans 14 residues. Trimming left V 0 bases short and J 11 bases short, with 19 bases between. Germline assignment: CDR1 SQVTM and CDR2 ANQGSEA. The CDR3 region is CSVEDSLRGVGAFF. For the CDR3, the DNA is TGCAGCGTTGAAGATAGCCTCCGGGGGGTGGGTGCTTTCTTT.

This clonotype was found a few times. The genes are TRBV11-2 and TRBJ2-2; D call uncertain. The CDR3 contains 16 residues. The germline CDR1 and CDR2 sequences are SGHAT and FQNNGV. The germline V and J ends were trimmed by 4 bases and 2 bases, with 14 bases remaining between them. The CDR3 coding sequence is TGTGCCAGCAGCTCCTCGTATAGGGAAAACACCGGGGAGCTGTTTTTT. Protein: CASSSSYRENTGELFF.

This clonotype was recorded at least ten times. For the CDR3, the DNA is TGTGCCAGTATGGGGACAGGGGGCGCAGATACGCAGTATTTT. Its protein product is CASMGTGGADTQYF. The chain uses TRBV19 and TRBJ2-3; 12 bases are a match to TRBD1. Germline values: CDR1 LNHDA, CDR2 SQIVND (reference sequence). J was trimmed by 4 bases and V by 7 bases; bases with no gene match: 3. This CDR3 region has 14 residues.

This chain's CDR3 is CASSYGTQLNEQYF. In nucleotides, the CDR3 is TGTGCCAGCAGCTATGGGACACAGCTCAACGAGCAGTACTTC. V usage is TRBV7-9 and J usage is TRBJ2-7; D perhaps matches TRBD1 (6 bases). V lost 4 bases to trimming and J lost 5 bases, with 15 bases between them. This CDR3 region has 14 residues. Germline V gene data show CDR1 as SEHNR and CDR2 as FQNEAQ (reference sequence).

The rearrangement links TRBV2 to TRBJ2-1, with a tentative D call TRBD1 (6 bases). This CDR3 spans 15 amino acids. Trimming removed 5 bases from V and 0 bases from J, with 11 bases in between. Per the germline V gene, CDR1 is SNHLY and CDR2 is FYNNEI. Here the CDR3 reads CASSKDRSSYNEQFF. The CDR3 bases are TGTGCCAGCAGTAAGGACAGAAGCTCCTACAATGAGCAGTTCTTC.

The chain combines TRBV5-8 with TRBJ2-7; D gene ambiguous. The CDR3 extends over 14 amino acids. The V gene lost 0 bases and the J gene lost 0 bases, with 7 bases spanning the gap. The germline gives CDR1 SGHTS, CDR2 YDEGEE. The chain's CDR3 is CASSLVPVSYEQYF. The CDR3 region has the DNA TGTGCCAGCAGCTTGGTCCCAGTCTCCTACGAGCAGTACTTC.

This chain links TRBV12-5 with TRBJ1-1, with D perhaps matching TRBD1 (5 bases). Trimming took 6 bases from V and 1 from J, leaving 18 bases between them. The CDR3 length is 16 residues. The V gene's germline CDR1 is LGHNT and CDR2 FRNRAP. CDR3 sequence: CASGYGYTGTNTEAFF. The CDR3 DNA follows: TGTGCTAGTGGCTACGGGTACACGGGGACGAACACTGAAGCTTTCTTT.

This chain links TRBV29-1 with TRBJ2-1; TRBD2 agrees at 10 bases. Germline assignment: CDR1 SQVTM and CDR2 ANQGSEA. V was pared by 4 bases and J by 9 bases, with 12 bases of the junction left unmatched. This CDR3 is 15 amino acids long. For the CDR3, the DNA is TGCAGCGTTGGGGTTACGGTCGTAGCGGGAGGTGAGCAGTTCTTC. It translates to CSVGVTVVAGGEQFF.

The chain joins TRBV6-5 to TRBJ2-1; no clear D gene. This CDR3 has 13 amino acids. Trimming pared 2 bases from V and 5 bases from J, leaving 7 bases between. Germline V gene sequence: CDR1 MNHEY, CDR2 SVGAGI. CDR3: CASSYTPNNEQFF. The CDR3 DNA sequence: TGTGCCAGCAGTTACACACCAAACAATGAGCAGTTCTTC.

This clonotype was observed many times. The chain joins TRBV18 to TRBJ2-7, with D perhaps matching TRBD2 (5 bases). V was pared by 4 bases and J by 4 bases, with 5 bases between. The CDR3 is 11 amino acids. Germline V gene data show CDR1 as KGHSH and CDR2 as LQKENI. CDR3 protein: CASSREYEQYF. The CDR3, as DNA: TGTGCCAGCTCACGGGAGTACGAGCAGTACTTC.